This passage covers 25 T cell receptor beta chains from one sample sequenced in a study of blood T cell repertoires in COVID-19. Libraries were prepared by immunoSEQ multiplex PCR; TCRdb keeps only in-frame clonotypes and omits some of them. The sample yields a few hundred thousand clones, approximately 87% seen once. The sequenced material came from peripheral blood. The receptors derive from a woman in her 50s with acute or convalescent COVID-19.

V usage is TRBV11-1 and J usage is TRBJ1-2; D is uncertain. The germline V gene encodes CDR1 SGHAT and CDR2 FQDESV (reference sequence). V was shortened by 0 bases and J by 4 bases, with 9 bases between the two germline ends. This CDR3 comprises 14 residues. This CDR3 is CASSLATVGYGYTF. DNA for the CDR3: TGTGCCAGCAGCTTAGCCACTGTCGGCTATGGCTACACCTTC.

This clone came up a few times. The chain is built from TRBV6-6 and TRBJ1-1; 8 bases match TRBD1. This CDR3 contains 13 residues. CDR1 is MNHNY, CDR2 SVGAGI, per germline (reference sequence). V trimming: 2 bases; J trimming: 11 bases; junction bases outside the gene matches: 7. CDR3 sequence reads: CASSYPPDREAFF. The CDR3 region has the DNA TGTGCCAGCAGTTACCCCCCGGACAGGGAGGCTTTCTTT.

J is TRBJ1-2 and V is TRBV7-2; D is possibly TRBD1 (5 bases). CDR1 is SGHTA, CDR2 FQGNSA, per germline. There are 14 residues in the CDR3. Trimming pared 1 base from V and 4 bases from J, leaving 10 bases between. The CDR3 sequence: CASSLEGSGYGYTF. CDR3 DNA: TGTGCCAGCAGCTTAGAGGGGTCGGGCTATGGCTACACCTTC.

The table lists this clone with a count of one. This CDR3 reads CASSVTPGTGATEAFF. Written as DNA, the CDR3 is TGTGCCAGCAGCGTAACCCCCGGGACAGGGGCCACTGAAGCTTTCTTT. V and J are TRBV9 and TRBJ1-1; the match to TRBD1 covers 10 bases. The V and J ends lost 1 base and 4 bases, in that order; junction bases with no gene match: 7. There are 16 residues in the CDR3. Germline V gives CDR1 SGDLS, CDR2 YYNGEE.

Only a few counts were recorded for this clone. The chain joins TRBV11-2 to TRBJ2-3; the D is unclear. Germline CDR1 is SGHAT and CDR2 is FQNNGV. The CDR3 length is 14 residues. Trimming shortened V by 1 base and J by 1 base, and 6 bases separated the two germline ends. Written as DNA, the CDR3 is TGTGCCAGCAGCTTAGTTCTTGGCACAGATACGCAGTATTTT. Translating it yields CASSLVLGTDTQYF. The whole variable domain, remainder taken from reference TRBV11-2 and TRBJ2-3, is EAGVAQSPRYKIIEKRQSVAFWCNPISGHATLYWYQQILGQGPKLLIQFQNNGVVDDSQLPKDRFSAERLKGVDSTLKIQPAKLEDSAVYLCASSLVLGTDTQYFGPGTRLTVL.

J is TRBJ2-7 and V is TRBV10-3; no definite D call. CDR1 and CDR2 from the germline V gene are ENHRY and SYGVKD. This CDR3 has 12 amino acids. The ends were cut back, 3 bases at V and 1 base at J, with 4 bases in the middle. The CDR3 protein is CAISEASYEQYF. The CDR3 DNA reads TGTGCCATCAGTGAAGCTTCCTACGAGCAGTACTTC.

This chain connects TRBV5-8 to TRBJ2-5; the match to TRBD2 covers 13 bases. This CDR3 spans 15 amino acids. CDR1 is SGHTS, CDR2 YDEGEE, per germline. The ends lost 3 bases at V and 5 bases at J; junction bases unmatched: 4. The CDR3 reads CASSSGTSGMETQYF. CDR3 nucleotide sequence: TGTGCCAGCAGCTCCGGGACTAGCGGGATGGAGACCCAGTACTTC.

This sequence joins TRBV7-2 and TRBJ1-5; D possibly corresponds to TRBD1 (6 bases). There are 14 residues in the CDR3. Germline CDR1 and CDR2: SGHTA and FQGNSA. Trimming removed 8 bases from V and 2 bases from J, with 13 bases in between. CDR3 sequence reads: CASVRGGGNQPQHF. DNA of the CDR3: TGTGCCAGCGTTAGGGGGGGCGGCAATCAGCCCCAGCATTTT. Full variable domain (outside the CDR3, taken from reference TRBV7-2 and TRBJ1-5): GAGVSQSPSNKVTEKGKDVELRCDPISGHTALYWYRQSLGQGLEFLIYFQGNSAPDKSGLPSDRFSAERTGGSVSTLTIQRTQQEDSAVYLCASVRGGGNQPQHFGDGTRLSIL.

The chain carries TRBV27 and TRBJ1-2; 10 bases align to TRBD1. The CDR3 loop spans 16 amino acids. Trimming at V came to 3 bases and at J to 4 bases, leaving 8 bases not matched to a gene. Germline assignment: CDR1 MNHEY and CDR2 SMNVEV (reference sequence). DNA for the CDR3: TGTGCCAGCAGTTTCTCTGGACAGGGGGTTCTCTATGGCTACACCTTC. Residues: CASSFSGQGVLYGYTF.

The chain uses TRBV14 and TRBJ2-7; possibly TRBD1 for D (6 bases). V was cut by 1 base and J by 3 bases, with 10 bases left in between. Germline CDR1 reads SGHDN; CDR2 reads FVKESK. The CDR3 extends over 14 amino acids. The CDR3, as DNA: TGTGCCAGCAGCCAAGGGGGGCCCATCTACGAGCAGTACTTC. Translating it yields CASSQGGPIYEQYF. Supplemented by reference TRBV14 and TRBJ2-7, the full variable domain reads EAGVTQFPSHSVIEKGQTVTLRCDPISGHDNLYWYRRVMGKEIKFLLHFVKESKQDESGMPNNRFLAERTGGTYSTLKVQPAELEDSGVYFCASSQGGPIYEQYFGPGTRLTVT.

This rearrangement joins TRBV29-1 to TRBJ2-2; 12 nucleotides align to TRBD2. The CDR3 contains 15 residues. Germline V gene lookup returns CDR1 SQVTM and CDR2 ANQGSEA. With V trimmed by 3 bases and J by 5 bases, 4 bases remained unmatched. In nucleotides, the CDR3 is TGCAGCGTTGAGCCTAGCGGGGGGGCAACCGGGGAGCTGTTTTTT. This encodes CSVEPSGGATGELFF.

This chain links TRBV2 with TRBJ1-4; 8 bases align to TRBD1. With V trimmed by 5 bases and J by 0 bases, 8 bases remained unmatched. The CDR3 is 17 residues long. CDR1 is SNHLY, CDR2 FYNNEI, per germline. The CDR3 nucleotides read TGTGCCAGCAGTCCCGGGACAGGAGAAACAACTAATGAAAAACTGTTTTTT. Its protein is CASSPGTGETTNEKLFF.

The rearrangement joins TRBV7-2 to TRBJ1-6, with D maybe TRBD1 (5 bases). Trimming took 1 base from V and 6 from J, leaving 7 bases between them. CDR3 length equals 14 residues. CDR1 is SGHTA and CDR2 is FQGNSA in the germline V gene. CDR3 DNA: TGTGCCAGCAGCTTAGGACAGACTAATTCACCCCTCCACTTT. Its translation is CASSLGQTNSPLHF.

V and J are TRBV19 and TRBJ1-3, with D perhaps matching TRBD1 (6 bases). Trimming cost V 1 base and J 0 bases, with 13 bases left between them. Germline V gives CDR1 LNHDA, CDR2 SQIVND (reference sequence). CDR3 length: 17 residues. The CDR3 DNA follows: TGTGCCAGTAGTATAGCCCCCGGACAGCGCTCTGGAAACACCATATATTTT. Translation: CASSIAPGQRSGNTIYF.

The chain couples TRBV5-1 to TRBJ1-2; 9 nucleotides match TRBD1. Unmatched junction bases numbered 7, after V lost 4 bases and J lost 6 bases. CDR1 and CDR2 (germline): SGHRS, YFSETQ. This CDR3 is 14 amino acids long. The CDR3 coding sequence is TGCGCCAGCAGCGCCCGGGACAGGGAGAATGGCTACACCTTC. The encoded protein is CASSARDRENGYTF.

The genes are TRBV4-3 and TRBJ2-6; TRBD1 might be the D (6 bases). The CDR3 has 19 residues. Germline CDR1 reads LGHNA; CDR2 reads YSLEER. Trimming took off 0 bases at V and 0 bases at J, with 15 bases between the two ends. CDR3 sequence reads: CASSQDIGGANSGANVLTF. CDR3 coding DNA: TGCGCCAGCAGCCAAGATATTGGGGGCGCCAACTCTGGGGCCAACGTCCTGACTTTC.

V is TRBV6-2 or TRBV6-3 and J is TRBJ2-5; TRBD2 matches 10 bases. Germline values: CDR1 MNHEY, CDR2 SVGEGT. J gave up 0 bases and V 2 bases, and 3 bases lay outside the gene matches. CDR3 length equals 16 residues. For the CDR3, the DNA is TGTGCCAGCAGTTACACTAGCGGGGTATACCAAGAGACCCAGTACTTC. Protein product: CASSYTSGVYQETQYF.

The CDR3 loop is CAWSPPGSAGNTIYF. The DNA for the CDR3 is TGTGCCTGGAGTCCGCCGGGGTCCGCTGGAAACACCATATATTTT. This chain links TRBV30 with TRBJ1-3; D uncertain. Germline CDR1 GTSNPN, CDR2 SVGIG (reference sequence). V lost 2 bases, J lost 2 bases, and 13 bases lay in between. The CDR3 is 15 residues long.

This clone was seen ten or more times. The CDR3 sequence: CASTDPFGGETQYF. Written as DNA, the CDR3 is TGCGCCAGCACCGACCCTTTTGGGGGGGAGACCCAGTACTTC. The chain is built from TRBV5-1 and TRBJ2-5, with a possible D match to TRBD2 (6 bases). The CDR3 loop spans 14 amino acids. V was trimmed by 6 bases and J by 5 bases, leaving 17 bases between them. Per germline, CDR1 SGHRS and CDR2 YFSETQ. Based on the CDR3 plus reference TRBV5-1 and TRBJ2-5, the full variable domain is KAGVTQTPRYLIKTRGQQVTLSCSPISGHRSVSWYQQTPGQGLQFLFEYFSETQRNKGNFPGRFSGRQFSNSRSEMNVSTLELGDSALYLCASTDPFGGETQYFGPGTRLLVL.

The V and J genes are TRBV4-3 and TRBJ2-7; 9 bases agree with TRBD1. The CDR3 is 14 residues long. Per germline, CDR1 LGHNA and CDR2 YSLEER. J gave up 4 bases and V 4 bases, and 5 bases lay outside the gene matches. This CDR3 reads CASSPTGGQYEQYF. The CDR3 region has the DNA TGCGCCAGCAGCCCGACAGGGGGACAATACGAGCAGTACTTC.

The chain couples TRBV5-6 to TRBJ1-5; unclear D gene. Germline V gives CDR1 SGHDT, CDR2 YYEEEE. The CDR3 extends over 12 amino acids. The ends were cut back, 2 bases at V and 4 bases at J, with 4 bases in the middle. This CDR3 is CASSFSNQPQHF. CDR3 DNA: TGTGCCAGCAGCTTTAGTAATCAGCCCCAGCATTTT.

The rearrangement joins TRBV12-2 to TRBJ1-2; TRBD1 is taken as the D call from the table, unchecked against the DNA. TRBV12-2 is marked as a pseudogene. The CDR3 has 15 residues. The CDR3 loop is CASRLASAGGCGYTF. CDR3 bases: TGTGCAAGTCGCTTAGCTTCTGCTGGGGGCTGTGGCTACACCTTC.

This clone was observed a single time. This chain uses TRBV7-2 with TRBJ1-4; 10 nucleotides align to TRBD1. Germline-derived CDR1 and CDR2 are SGHTA and FQGNSA. V trimming: 5 bases; J trimming: 3 bases; junction bases outside the gene matches: 9. The CDR3 totals 17 residues. The CDR3 region has the DNA TGTGCCAGCAGCGCCCGGGACAGGGGATCGGCTAATGAAAAACTGTTTTTT. This codes for CASSARDRGSANEKLFF.

V is TRBV13 and J is TRBJ1-4; a possible D gene is TRBD1 (6 bases). The length of the CDR3 is 14 residues. Germline V gene lookup returns CDR1 PRHDT and CDR2 FYEKMQ (reference sequence). V shed 2 bases and J shed 8 bases, with 12 bases lying between them. The CDR3 is CASSLTGPGEKLFF. CDR3 in DNA: TGTGCCAGCAGCTTAACAGGGCCGGGGGAAAAACTGTTTTTT.

CDR3 in amino acids: CASSQEGPGDPRGQFF. The CDR3 DNA reads TGCGCCAGCAGCCAAGAAGGGCCAGGGGACCCCAGGGGGCAGTTCTTC. The V gene is TRBV4-1, the J gene TRBJ2-1, with a tentative D call TRBD1 (6 bases). CDR3 length equals 16 residues. CDR1 is MGHRA, CDR2 YSYEKL, per germline. V was trimmed by 0 bases and J by 12 bases, leaving 21 bases between them.